Listed below are T cell receptor beta chains from one sample, sequenced in a study of control samples from healthy donors and cancer patients. Some clones are missing from TCRdb's copy, which holds only in-frame ones; the method was immunoSEQ multiplex PCR. The sample records 75,000 to 95,000 clones, 70% to 90% being singletons. The specimen was blood. These receptor sequences come from a woman between 50 and 59 years old in good health. Each CDR3 is given with its conserved first and last residue. Each record gives: CDR3 DNA, CDR3 protein, clone size, D gene, J gene, CDR3 length, V gene. The D gene is left open where the match is weak. Expanded clones are given a class, and other clones once, few, many or no size at all.

TGTGCCAGCAGTGAAATTAGTAGGGGCACTGAAGCTTTCTTT	CASSEISRGTEAFF	.	.	TRBJ1-1	14	TRBV2
TGCGCCAGCAGCCAAGACAGGGGGCTCTTCTATGAGCAGTTCTTC	CASSQDRGLFYEQFF	.	TRBD1	TRBJ2-1	15	TRBV4-1
TGTGCCAGCAGACGCACCGACAGACTGATCTATGGCTACACCTTC	CASRRTDRLIYGYTF	once	.	TRBJ1-2	15	TRBV5-6
TGTGCCTGGAACGAGGGGGCAAGGAACACTGAAGCTTTCTTT	CAWNEGARNTEAFF	.	TRBD1	TRBJ1-1	14	TRBV30
TGTGCCAGCAGCCAACTAGGACAGGGAACTGGAAACACCATATATTTT	CASSQLGQGTGNTIYF	.	TRBD1	TRBJ1-3	16	TRBV3-1/TRBV3-2
TGTGCCAGCAGTCAGACGCCTTTAAGCTCCTACGAGCAGTACTTC	CASSQTPLSSYEQYF	.	.	TRBJ2-7	15	TRBV6-5
TGTGCCTGGAGTGACAATGAGCAGTTCTTC	CAWSDNEQFF	.	.	TRBJ2-1	10	TRBV30
TGTGCCAGCAGCTTTGATGGGCAGGGCGGAAGGTACTTC	CASSFDGQGGRYF	few	.	TRBJ2-7	13	TRBV12-1
TGTGCCAGCAGCGGCCTAGGTGAAAAACTGTTTTTT	CASSGLGEKLFF	once	.	TRBJ1-4	12	TRBV6-5
TGTGCCAGCAGTCCTACCGGCTACCTTAACAATGGCTACACCTTC	CASSPTGYLNNGYTF	.	.	TRBJ1-2	15	TRBV2
TGTGCCAGCATGTCGGGGGGCCACACCGGGGAGCTGTTTTTT	CASMSGGHTGELFF	.	.	TRBJ2-2	14	TRBV9
TGTGCCAGCAGTGAATTTTGGGGGGTGAGCACTGAAGCTTTCTTT	CASSEFWGVSTEAFF	.	.	TRBJ1-1	15	TRBV6-1
TGTGCCAGCAGTTACCTAGCTTTCAATGAGCAGTTCTTC	CASSYLAFNEQFF	once	.	TRBJ2-1	13	TRBV6-5
TGTGCCACGTTAGGGAGTCGGCCCCAGCATTTT	CATLGSRPQHF	.	.	TRBJ1-5	11	TRBV24-1
TGTGCCGTAGTACAGGGGAGTGATGGTCAGCCCCAGCATTTT	CAVVQGSDGQPQHF	.	TRBD1	TRBJ1-5	14	TRBV7-9
TGTGCCAGCAGCTTAGTGAACACTGAAGCTTTCTTT	CASSLVNTEAFF	.	.	TRBJ1-1	12	TRBV7-8
TGTGCCAGCAGCTACAGACTAGCGGGGGGGTACAGCACAGATACGCAGTATTTT	CASSYRLAGGYSTDTQYF	.	TRBD2	TRBJ2-3	18	TRBV13
TGTGCCAGCAGTGAAGTCGATAGCAATCAGCCCCAGCATTTT	CASSEVDSNQPQHF	.	.	TRBJ1-5	14	TRBV6-1
TGTGCCAGCAGCTTGCAGACGGGTCGCAACGGGGAGCTGTTTTTT	CASSLQTGRNGELFF	.	.	TRBJ2-2	15	TRBV11-3
TGTGCCAGCAGCCTACGAGGGGGCTACACCTTC	CASSLRGGYTF	.	.	TRBJ1-2	11	TRBV7-9
TGTGCCAGCATTAAGGACAGGGGGACCTACGAGCAGTACTTC	CASIKDRGTYEQYF	.	TRBD1	TRBJ2-7	14	TRBV2
TGTGCCAGCAGCCTCGCGTCGGTAGCGGGCCCCAGATCCTACAATGAGCAGTTCTTC	CASSLASVAGPRSYNEQFF	.	TRBD2	TRBJ2-1	19	TRBV7-7
TGTGCCAGCAGCCAAGAACAGGGGTTGACCGGGGAGCTGTTTTTT	CASSQEQGLTGELFF	.	TRBD1	TRBJ2-2	15	TRBV3-1/TRBV3-2
TGTGCCAGCAGCTTGCCGGCCGGGGGCGGAACTTTCTTT	CASSLPAGGGTFF	.	.	TRBJ1-1	13	TRBV5-5
TGTGCCGGCACTAGCGGGGGTAGCGATGAGCAGTTCTTC	CAGTSGGSDEQFF	.	TRBD2	TRBJ2-1	13	TRBV18
TGTGCCAGCGGGTTGGAAAGCGGGGGCTGGTACGAGCAGTACTTC	CASGLESGGWYEQYF	.	TRBD2	TRBJ2-7	15	TRBV6-5
TGTGCCAGCAGCGTAGTTCTAGCAGGGGTGAATGAGCAGTTCTTC	CASSVVLAGVNEQFF	.	.	TRBJ2-1	15	TRBV9
TGTGCCAGCAGTTACAGTAGCCTATCCTACGAGCAGTACTTC	CASSYSSLSYEQYF	.	.	TRBJ2-7	14	TRBV6-2/TRBV6-3
TGTGCCAGCAGAGGGGGCGGGTTTGGCTACACCTTC	CASRGGGFGYTF	.	TRBD1	TRBJ1-2	12	TRBV6-5
TGTGCCAGCAGCCGACTGGCGGGGGGGAAATCAGATACGCAGTATTTT	CASSRLAGGKSDTQYF	.	TRBD2	TRBJ2-3	16	TRBV5-5
TGTGCCAGCAGTGAAGTTGAGACATTCAATTCACCCCTCCACTTT	CASSEVETFNSPLHF	.	.	TRBJ1-6	15	TRBV2
TGTGCCAGCAGCTTGTCCACTAACTATGGCTACACCTTC	CASSLSTNYGYTF	.	.	TRBJ1-2	13	TRBV5-4
TGTGCCAGCAGTTTATCGGGGAACTATGGCTACACCTTC	CASSLSGNYGYTF	.	.	TRBJ1-2	13	TRBV12-3/TRBV12-4
TGTGCCAGCAGCCCGTCTGGAAACACCATATATTTT	CASSPSGNTIYF	once	.	TRBJ1-3	12	TRBV9
TGTGCCAGCAGCCAAGAAGGTGGCTACACCTTC	CASSQEGGYTF	.	.	TRBJ1-2	11	TRBV3-1/TRBV3-2
TGTGCCAGCAGCCTCCCCAACAGGGACCAGACCCAGTACTTC	CASSLPNRDQTQYF	.	.	TRBJ2-5	14	TRBV5-4
TGTGCCAGCAGTCAGACGGATTATGGCTACACCTTC	CASSQTDYGYTF	.	.	TRBJ1-2	12	TRBV12-3/TRBV12-4
TGTGCCAGCAGCGATTGGACAGGGGCCACCTCTGGAAACACCATATATTTT	CASSDWTGATSGNTIYF	.	TRBD1	TRBJ1-3	17	TRBV7-8
TGTGCCAGCAGTCGAGTGAACACTGAAGCTTTCTTT	CASSRVNTEAFF	.	.	TRBJ1-1	12	TRBV27